This paragraph covers one T cell receptor beta chain sequence. Original handling: Estimation of nucleated cell counts was performed using reference gene primer amplification. The protocol was immunoSEQ multiplex PCR, while the TCRdb copy is restricted to in-frame clones and leaves out a portion. Clone size and V and J calls were adopted from that table, with D and trimming inferred from the DNA. Altogether 56,000 or so clones are present, around nine tenths being singletons, with the ten largest covering approximately 4%. The data were taken from a study of blood T cell repertoires in COVID-19. The sequence derives from a man aged 50 or older with acute or convalescent COVID-19. The sequenced sample was peripheral blood.

The CDR3 protein is CASSPSGGSYGYTF. The CDR3 DNA follows: TGTGCCAGCAGTCCCTCGGGGGGCTCCTATGGCTACACCTTC. The chain carries TRBV27 and TRBJ1-2; D possibly corresponds to TRBD1 (6 bases). The CDR3 is 14 amino acids. V was clipped by 5 bases and J by 4 bases, with 14 bases between them. Per germline, CDR1 MNHEY and CDR2 SMNVEV (reference sequence).